The clone carrying this T cell receptor (beta chain) was counted between two and nine times. Its target is not known. TCRdb analysed the PCR reads with MiXCR anew, one entry per CDR3 protein. This sample has some 88,000 distinct CDR3 sequences; roughly a fifth occur once, and the top ten carry 1% to 1.2%. This sample was taken from a study of molecular identifiers for immune sequencing clone quantification. The study's findings and limits: Identical TCR molecules can share a barcode, and this sharing could underestimate highly expanded clone sizes. Clones that had above 20 RNA copies took up over 97% of effector molecules but under 1% in naive cells.

Trimming shortened V by 2 bases and J by 7 bases, and 3 bases separated the two germline ends. The CDR3 has 11 amino acids. Germline lookup yields CDR1 MDHEN and CDR2 SYDVKM. Sequencing libraries of naive CD8 cells derived from around 20,000 to 990,000 sorted cells with 10%, 30% or 50% RNA. This receptor was identified in a human donor in good health. Some libraries in this study had Jurkat cell RNA spiked in. The sample consisted of naive CD8+ T cells from blood, with Jurkat cell RNA spiked in. Subset given: FACS-sorted CD8+CD4-CCR7+CD45RA+ naive T cells. The chain joins TRBV28 to TRBJ2-1; D call uncertain. The CDR3 region has the DNA TGTGCCAGCAGTTTAATGAATGAGCAGTTCTTC. This encodes CASSLMNEQFF. Supplemented by reference TRBV28 and TRBJ2-1, the full variable domain reads DVKVTQSSRYLVKRTGEKVFLECVQDMDHENMFWYRQDPGLGLRLIYFSYDVKMKEKGDIPEGYSVSREKKERFSLILESASTNQTSMYLCASSLMNEQFFGPGTRLTVL.